This TCR beta chain was sequenced for a study of blood T cell repertoires in COVID-19. For the study at large: Material from acute and convalescent COVID-19 was sourced from the United States, Italy and Spain. T cells, B-cell-depleted T cells, or PBMCs supplied cDNA or gDNA.

Unmatched junction bases numbered 4, after V lost 7 bases and J lost 9 bases. Germline CDR1 reads LNHDA; CDR2 reads SQIVND (reference sequence). The CDR3 has 11 residues. Original processing methods: It was from reference gene primer amplification that nucleated cell counts were estimated. The method was immunoSEQ multiplex PCR; TCRdb's version includes in-frame clones alone and lacks a portion of them. V, J and clone size were drawn from that table, and D and trimming were deduced from the DNA. The sample holds 110,000 to 150,000 clones; roughly 89% are singletons and the top ten take just under 3%.

The rearrangement uses TRBV19 and TRBJ1-1; 8 bases are a match to TRBD1. This TCR came from a man between 60 and 75 years old with active or convalescent COVID-19. The sample taken for sequencing was peripheral blood. The CDR3 here is CASIGQGKAFF. CDR3 nucleotide sequence: TGTGCCAGTATAGGACAGGGTAAAGCTTTCTTT.